A selection of T cell receptor beta chains follows, all from one sample in a study of T-cell memory formation after mild COVID-19. TCRdb used MiXCR to reprocess the 5' RACE reads, holding one entry per CDR3 protein. The data show 390,000 or so distinct CDR3 sequences, 16% seen once. Sequenced material: PBMCs or a T cell subset sorted from them (not recorded which). The receptors come from a man between 18 and 35 years old who had mild COVID-19 (a few samples of this study predate the infection). Cell type and time point are not known. CDR3s include the opening cysteine and the closing phenylalanine or tryptophan. Fields, in order: J gene, D gene, clone size, CDR3 length, V gene, CDR3 protein, CDR3 DNA. A D gene is named only where the DNA matches it firmly. Size tells how often a clone was seen (once, few, many) or the class of an expanded clone, and some rows leave it out.

>TRBJ1-6|-|few|12|TRBV9
CASNQNNSPLHF
TGTGCCAGCAACCAGAACAATTCACCCCTCCACTTT
>TRBJ1-6|TRBD1|many|15|TRBV28
CASSRSGTGNSPLHF
TGTGCCAGCAGCCGTTCCGGGACAGGGAATTCACCCCTCCACTTT
>TRBJ1-2|TRBD1|-|16|TRBV12-3/TRBV12-4
CASSFNPGQGAGGYTF
TGTGCCAGCAGTTTTAACCCCGGACAGGGGGCGGGTGGCTACACCTTC
>TRBJ2-7|TRBD2|-|15|TRBV20-1
CSARRSGGPLYEQYF
TGCAGTGCTAGAAGGTCGGGGGGTCCCCTCTACGAGCAGTACTTC
>TRBJ2-5|-|few|17|TRBV5-1
CASSLLGGGLYQETQYF
TGCGCCAGCAGCTTGTTGGGCGGGGGCTTGTACCAAGAGACCCAGTACTTC
>TRBJ2-3|TRBD2|many|15|TRBV5-1
CASSLSGGGTDTQYF
TGCGCCAGCAGCTTGTCCGGGGGGGGGACAGATACGCAGTATTTT
>TRBJ2-7|TRBD1|-|14|TRBV6-5
CASSWTGQGNEQYF
TGTGCCAGCAGTTGGACGGGACAGGGCAACGAGCAGTACTTC
>TRBJ2-3|TRBD2|-|18|TRBV7-2
CASSPPGTSGGRTDTQYF
TGTGCCAGCAGCCCACCCGGGACTAGCGGGGGCCGCACAGATACGCAGTATTTT
>TRBJ2-1|TRBD2|few|15|TRBV5-1
CASSRGLAGVNEQFF
TGCGCCAGCAGCAGGGGACTAGCGGGGGTTAATGAGCAGTTCTTC
>TRBJ2-5|-|-|17|TRBV5-6
CASSLELGTVARETQYF
TGTGCCAGCAGCTTGGAACTTGGGACGGTAGCTCGGGAGACCCAGTACTTC
>TRBJ1-2|-|-|13|TRBV6-5
CASSTTGFDGYTF
TGTGCCAGCAGCACAACAGGGTTCGATGGCTACACCTTC
>TRBJ2-3|-|many|11|TRBV3-1
CASSIRDTQYF
TGTGCCAGCAGCATCCGAGATACGCAGTATTTT
>TRBJ1-4|-|-|15|TRBV12-3/TRBV12-4
CASSPAGQPNEKLFF
TGTGCCAGCAGTCCTGCTGGACAGCCGAATGAAAAACTGTTTTTT
>TRBJ2-2|TRBD2|-|16|TRBV12-3/TRBV12-4
CASRQRAGGNTGELFF
TGTGCCAGCAGGCAAAGAGCGGGGGGGAACACCGGGGAGCTGTTTTTT
>TRBJ1-1|-|many|13|TRBV4-3
CASSQDRNTEAFF
TGCGCCAGCAGCCAGGACAGAAACACTGAAGCTTTCTTT
>TRBJ2-1|-|many|11|TRBV19
CASSIYNEQFF
TGCGCCAGCAGCATTTACAATGAGCAGTTCTTC
>TRBJ2-3|-|few|14|TRBV4-1
CASSREGGPDTQYF
TGCGCCAGCAGCCGCGAGGGGGGGCCAGATACGCAGTATTTT
>TRBJ2-7|-|few|15|TRBV18
CASSPDSANTYEQYF
TGTGCCAGCTCACCGGACAGTGCTAATACCTACGAGCAGTACTTC
>TRBJ2-5|TRBD2|-|17|TRBV20-1
CSARDPSSGGLGATQYF
TGCAGTGCTAGAGATCCTTCTAGCGGGGGGTTGGGGGCGACCCAGTACTTC
>TRBJ2-3|-|-|15|TRBV5-1
CASSLDNGITDTQYF
TGCGCCAGCAGCTTGGATAACGGAATCACAGATACGCAGTATTTT
>TRBJ2-1|TRBD2|few|15|TRBV20-1
CSGLSPRGVHNEQFF
TGCAGCGGCCTGTCCCCCCGGGGGGTCCACAATGAGCAGTTCTTC
>TRBJ2-7|-|few|13|TRBV12-3/TRBV12-4
CASSFGLWPEQYF
TGTGCCAGCAGTTTCGGATTGTGGCCCGAGCAGTACTTC
>TRBJ2-1|-|-|14|TRBV11-2
CASSMSPGYNEQFF
TGTGCCAGCAGCATGAGTCCCGGATACAATGAGCAGTTCTTC